This T cell receptor beta chain was sequenced in a study of cytomegalovirus exposure and HLA in healthy donors. Researchers ran the PCR with 60 Vbeta and 13 Jbeta primers. Clones were read by immunoSEQ multiplex PCR, and TCRdb kept only the in-frame ones, dropping some. The table includes about 90,000 clones, roughly 67% detected once. A note on this clone: Its antigen is unidentified.

Per germline, CDR1 DFQATT and CDR2 SNEGSKA (reference sequence). The length of the CDR3 is 10 residues. V was shortened by 0 bases and J by 12 bases, with 9 bases between the two germline ends. General study points: Most TCR sequences showed up rarely, but some public TCRs showed up in many donors.

Each of the donors was a healthy bone marrow donor. Sequencing was done on a sample of PBMCs. The rearrangement joins TRBV20-1 to TRBJ2-7; D call uncertain. This receptor was identified in a woman in her forties or fifties in good health and CMV-seropositive. The CDR3 DNA follows: TGCAGTGCTAGAGATCAGATCTGGTACTTC. Translating gives CSARDQIWYF.